The clone carrying this T cell receptor beta chain was detected only a few times. Its target is not known. The sample is drawn from a study of T cell repertoires in cytomegalovirus infection. Study in general: Newly reported HLA-C-restricted and thoroughly characterized HLA-B-restricted CMV epitopes were employed.

Germline CDR1 and CDR2: MGHDK and SYGVNS. This CDR3 has 14 residues. Trimming shortened V by 10 bases and J by 0 bases, and 10 bases separated the two germline ends. TCRdb fed the reads into MiXCR, producing one record per CDR3 protein. In the table there are about 890,000 distinct CDR3 sequences, roughly 30% of which are singletons. V and J are TRBV25-1 and TRBJ2-6; D unclear. The sample in question was cultured CD8+ T cells from PBMCs, obtained from culture after CMV antigen stimulation. This TCR came from a human donor in good health (CMV status not recorded). Some clones in this sample may be carry-over from other donors' samples. The CDR3 region is CAIPSTSGANVLTF. The CDR3 bases are TGTGCCATCCCTTCCACCTCTGGGGCCAACGTCCTGACTTTC.